The 24 T cell receptor beta chains listed next were all sequenced from one sample in a study of blood T cell repertoires in COVID-19. TCRdb's copy holds only in-frame clones and misses some; the assay was immunoSEQ multiplex PCR. The data contain 210,000 or so clones, 83% of them singletons. Sequenced material: PBMCs or T cells enriched from blood (not recorded which). These receptors came from a woman aged 45-59 years who had been exposed to COVID-19.

The chain uses TRBV5-1 and TRBJ1-4, with 9 bases matching TRBD1. Trimming took 0 bases from V and 8 from J; bases not matched to a gene: 8. The length of the CDR3 is 16 residues. Germline V gives CDR1 SGHRS, CDR2 YFSETQ. The CDR3 loop is CASSLAAGTGQEKLFF. The CDR3 DNA follows: TGCGCCAGCAGCTTGGCGGCCGGGACAGGGCAGGAAAAACTGTTTTTT.

V and J are TRBV12-3 or TRBV12-4 and TRBJ2-1, with 7 bases identical to TRBD2. This CDR3 has 13 residues. The V segment lost 6 bases and the J segment 10 bases; nucleotides outside the gene matches: 9. The CDR3 coding sequence is TGTGCCAGCAGCATAGGGGAACTAGCGGAGCAGTTCTTC. This translates into CASSIGELAEQFF.

The chain recombines TRBV5-5 with TRBJ1-6; D is uncertain. CDR1 is SGHKS and CDR2 is YYEKEE in the germline V gene (reference sequence). The CDR3 loop spans 15 amino acids. Trimming removed 1 base from V and 0 bases from J, with 5 bases in between. The CDR3 bases are TGTGCCAGCAGCTTGAGTAGCTCCTATAATTCACCCCTCCACTTT. Amino acid sequence: CASSLSSSYNSPLHF.

This clone was seen more than once but under ten times. DNA for the CDR3: TGTGCCAGCAGTGAAGAGTCCAGGGGATACCAGCCCCAGCATTTT. Its translation is CASSEESRGYQPQHF. The rearrangement uses TRBV6-1 and TRBJ1-5, with D tentatively TRBD1 (6 bases). Trimming took 1 base from V and 7 from J, leaving 14 bases between them. CDR3 length equals 15 residues. Germline assignment: CDR1 MNHNS and CDR2 SASEGT.

The chain couples TRBV19 to TRBJ2-2; D remains ambiguous. The CDR3 is 12 amino acids. CDR1 and CDR2 from the germline V gene are LNHDA and SQIVND (reference sequence). Trimming pared 3 bases from V and 6 bases from J, leaving 5 bases between. The chain's CDR3 is CASSMGAGELFF. Here the CDR3 DNA reads TGTGCCAGTAGTATGGGCGCCGGGGAGCTGTTTTTT. The full variable domain, completed using reference TRBV19 and TRBJ2-2, is DGGITQSPKYLFRKEGQNVTLSCEQNLNHDAMYWYRQDPGQGLRLIYYSQIVNDFQKGDIAEGYSVSREKKESFPLTVTSAQKNPTAFYLCASSMGAGELFFGEGSRLTVL.

There are a few counts of this clone. The J gene is TRBJ2-2, the V gene TRBV7-7, with D maybe TRBD1 (5 bases). Trimming shortened V by 3 bases and J by 0 bases, and 11 bases separated the two germline ends. The CDR3 is 16 residues long. CDR1 and CDR2 from the germline V gene are SSHAT and FNYEAQ (reference sequence). CDR3 nucleotides: TGTGCCAGCAGCTTGAGACAGCCCCCGAACACCGGGGAGCTGTTTTTT. Translating it yields CASSLRQPPNTGELFF.

The table lists this clone with many counts. The rearrangement uses TRBV7-9 and TRBJ1-1; D is unresolved. Germline V gene lookup returns CDR1 SEHNR and CDR2 FQNEAQ (reference sequence). CDR3 size: 12 residues. V was trimmed by 1 base and J by 11 bases, leaving 11 bases between them. CDR3: CASSLDGETAFF. CDR3 DNA: TGTGCCAGCAGCTTAGACGGTGAAACGGCTTTCTTT.

The rearrangement joins TRBV3-1 (or the pseudogene TRBV3-2) to TRBJ1-1; D is ambiguous. Germline V gene data show CDR1 as LGHDT and CDR2 as YNNKEL (reference sequence). The CDR3 consists of 15 residues. The germline V and J ends were trimmed by 6 bases and 8 bases, with 22 bases remaining between them. The CDR3 loop reads CASSPPGIDVSEAFF. CDR3 nucleotide sequence: TGTGCCAGCAGTCCCCCCGGGATTGACGTATCCGAAGCTTTCTTT.

This clone was seen a single time. The CDR3 protein is CASVPGTGHNQPQHF. The CDR3 DNA reads TGTGCCAGCGTACCCGGGACAGGACACAATCAGCCCCAGCATTTT. The genes are TRBV6-5 and TRBJ1-5, with TRBD1 matching 8 bases. V was pared by 8 bases and J by 3 bases, with 9 bases of the junction left unmatched. CDR1 MNHEY and CDR2 SVGAGI come from the germline V gene. The CDR3 has 15 residues.

The chain couples TRBV7-6 to TRBJ2-5, with 16 bases identical to TRBD2. V lost 4 bases and J lost 6; bases outside the gene matches: 5. This CDR3 is built from 16 residues. Per germline, CDR1 SGHVS and CDR2 FNYEAQ. The CDR3 DNA reads TGTGCCAGCAGCTCGGGGACTAGCGGGGGGGCCCAGACCCAGTACTTC. It encodes CASSSGTSGGAQTQYF. The full variable domain, its missing parts supplied by reference TRBV7-6 and TRBJ2-5, is GAGVSQSPRYKVTKRGQDVALRCDPISGHVSLYWYRQALGQGPEFLTYFNYEAQQDKSGLPNDRFSAERPEGSISTLTIQRTEQRDSAMYRCASSSGTSGGAQTQYFGPGTRLLVL.

The genes are TRBV25-1 and TRBJ1-5; TRBD1 is a possible D gene (5 bases). The ends were cut back, 2 bases at V and 6 bases at J, with 11 bases in the middle. The V gene's germline CDR1 is MGHDK and CDR2 SYGVNS. This CDR3 region has 14 residues. This CDR3 reads CASSETGWGQPQHF. CDR3 DNA: TGTGCCAGCAGTGAAACAGGTTGGGGTCAGCCCCAGCATTTT.

The rearrangement uses TRBV5-1 and TRBJ1-2; TRBD1 matches 10 bases. CDR1 is SGHRS, CDR2 YFSETQ, per germline. J gave up 1 base and V 4 bases, and 1 base lay outside the gene matches. The CDR3 extends over 14 amino acids. The CDR3 protein is CASSRTGGNYGYTF. The CDR3 bases are TGCGCCAGCAGCCGGACAGGGGGTAACTATGGCTACACCTTC. Supplemented by reference TRBV5-1 and TRBJ1-2, the full variable domain reads KAGVTQTPRYLIKTRGQQVTLSCSPISGHRSVSWYQQTPGQGLQFLFEYFSETQRNKGNFPGRFSGRQFSNSRSEMNVSTLELGDSALYLCASSRTGGNYGYTFGSGTRLTVV.

In its sample, this clone was seen many times. The chain couples TRBV10-3 to TRBJ2-2; weak D call: TRBD2 (5 bases). Germline CDR1 is ENHRY and CDR2 is SYGVKD. The CDR3 loop spans 14 amino acids. CDR3 DNA sequence: TGTGCTGCCAGAAGGGAGTTGAGGACCGGGGAGCTGTTTTTT. Protein: CAARRELRTGELFF.

The chain recombines TRBV28 with TRBJ1-4; 7 bases line up with TRBD1. CDR1 is MDHEN and CDR2 is SYDVKM in the germline V gene. J lost 5 bases, V lost 8 bases, and 14 bases had no gene match. This CDR3 comprises 16 residues. CDR3 loop: CASGTADRLINEKLFF. CDR3 nucleotide sequence: TGTGCCAGCGGGACAGCCGACCGCCTGATCAATGAAAAACTGTTTTTT.

The gene calls are TRBV5-4 and TRBJ2-7, with TRBD1 matching 7 bases. The CDR3 covers 13 residues. J lost 6 bases, V lost 6 bases, and 9 bases had no gene match. Germline loops: CDR1 SGHNT, CDR2 YYREEE (reference sequence). The CDR3 sequence is CASTRQGTSEQYF. For the CDR3, the DNA is TGTGCCAGCACTAGACAGGGAACGTCCGAGCAGTACTTC.

The chain carries TRBV25-1 and TRBJ2-3, with 12 bases fitting TRBD1. Germline loops: CDR1 MGHDK, CDR2 SYGVNS. This CDR3 region has 18 residues. With V trimmed by 5 bases and J by 3 bases, 12 bases remained unmatched. For the CDR3, the DNA is TGTGCCAGCAGTCCACAAAAGGGGGGACAGGGGGCAACAGATACGCAGTATTTT. Its protein product is CASSPQKGGQGATDTQYF. The whole variable domain, filled in from reference TRBV25-1 and TRBJ2-3, reads EADIYQTPRYLVIGTGKKITLECSQTMGHDKMYWYQQDPGMELHLIHYSYGVNSTEKGDLSSESTVSRIRTEHFPLTLESARPSHTSQYLCASSPQKGGQGATDTQYFGPGTRLTVL.

The chain recombines TRBV19 with TRBJ1-2, with TRBD1 matching 7 bases. CDR3 size: 14 residues. V gave up 4 bases and J gave up 2 bases; unmatched junction bases: 4. Germline CDR1 LNHDA, CDR2 SQIVND (reference sequence). This chain's CDR3 is CASSTYRGNYGYTF. The CDR3 DNA is TGTGCCAGTAGTACCTACAGGGGCAACTATGGCTACACCTTC.

This clone was observed a single time. J is TRBJ2-3 and V is TRBV11-2, with D unresolved. Germline-derived CDR1 and CDR2 are SGHAT and FQNNGV. The V and J ends lost 0 bases and 6 bases respectively, with 10 bases between them. The CDR3 loop spans 14 amino acids. The DNA of the CDR3 is TGTGCCAGCAGCTTAGATCGGCCGGAGGATACGCAGTATTTT. This encodes CASSLDRPEDTQYF.

The chain couples TRBV6-5 to TRBJ1-5, with no clear D. Germline V CDR1 and CDR2: MNHEY, SVGAGI. CDR3 length: 15 residues. Trimming removed 6 bases from V and 1 base from J, with 13 bases in between. The CDR3 sequence: CASREVLSSNQPQHF. The CDR3, as DNA: TGTGCCAGCAGGGAGGTGCTATCAAGCAATCAGCCCCAGCATTTT.

CDR3 in amino acids: CASSFWTGRNYGYTF. CDR3 coding DNA: TGTGCCAGCAGCTTCTGGACAGGGAGAAACTATGGCTACACCTTC. This chain joins TRBV7-8 and TRBJ1-2; 8 bases match TRBD1. CDR1 SGHVS and CDR2 FQNEAQ come from the germline V gene. Germline trimming cut 3 bases from V and 2 bases from J; bases unmatched to any gene: 5. This CDR3 region has 15 residues. The entire variable domain, with the rest obtained from reference TRBV7-8 and TRBJ1-2, is as follows: GAGVSQSPRYKVAKRGQDVALRCDPISGHVSLFWYQQALGQGPEFLTYFQNEAQLDKSGLPSDRFFAERPEGSVSTLKIQRTQQEDSAVYLCASSFWTGRNYGYTFGSGTRLTVV.

The chain recombines TRBV6-5 with TRBJ2-2; 7 bases agree with TRBD2. The CDR3 runs to 13 residues. The V segment lost 6 bases and the J segment 6 bases; nucleotides outside the gene matches: 4. The V gene's germline CDR1 is MNHEY and CDR2 SVGAGI. The chain's CDR3 is CASSAGRAGELFF. CDR3 coding DNA: TGTGCCAGCAGCGCTGGGAGGGCCGGGGAGCTGTTTTTT.

This chain connects TRBV18 to TRBJ1-5; possibly TRBD1 for D (6 bases). V was shortened by 0 bases and J by 6 bases, with 12 bases between the two germline ends. Germline V gene data show CDR1 as KGHSH and CDR2 as LQKENI. This CDR3 has 15 amino acids. Written as DNA, the CDR3 is TGTGCCAGCTCACCACCGGGGTCAGGGGCTCAGCCCCAGCATTTT. Translating it yields CASSPPGSGAQPQHF.

There are a few counts of this clone. The V call is TRBV7-9, the J call TRBJ1-2; TRBD1 matches at 10 bases. The CDR3 sequence is 15 residues long. Germline loops: CDR1 SEHNR, CDR2 FQNEAQ (reference sequence). The V segment lost 3 bases and the J segment 4 bases; nucleotides outside the gene matches: 5. CDR3 nucleotides: TGTGCCAGCAGCTTGACAGGGGGCGGCACCTATGGCTACACCTTC. Its translation is CASSLTGGGTYGYTF.

CDR3 amino acids: CASSIRSSKNIQYF. The CDR3 DNA reads TGTGCCAGTAGTATAAGGAGTTCCAAAAACATTCAGTACTTC. The chain couples TRBV19 to TRBJ2-4, with D uncertain. The CDR3 is 14 amino acids. Trimming left V 2 bases short and J 2 bases short, with 7 bases between. CDR1 and CDR2 from the germline V gene are LNHDA and SQIVND (reference sequence).